A selection of T cell receptor beta chains follows, all from one sample in a study of OX40 agonist ivuxolimab in advanced cancers. Method: immunoSEQ multiplex PCR; TCRdb's copy keeps in-frame clones and lacks some. The sample lists fewer than 85,000 clones; 85% were seen once. The starting material was CD4+ or CD8+ T cells sorted from blood, obtained in a trial of the OX40 agonist ivuxolimab. The receptor source for this set is an adult with an advanced solid tumor such as melanoma, head and neck, liver or kidney cancer. CDR3s include the opening cysteine and the closing phenylalanine or tryptophan. The D gene is left open where the match is weak. Clone size, where shown, is once, few, many, or a class for clones that have expanded.

.,13,TRBJ1-1,.,TRBV19,CASSTNLNTEAFF,TGTGCCAGTAGTACCAACTTGAACACTGAAGCTTTCTTT
TRBD1,14,TRBJ1-2,.,TRBV5-6,CASSLGQGARGYTF,TGTGCCAGCAGCTTGGGACAGGGGGCACGTGGCTACACCTTC
.,15,TRBJ2-1,.,TRBV5-1,CASSFLAGRMNEQFF,TGCGCCAGCAGCTTTCTTGCGGGACGGATGAATGAGCAGTTCTTC
.,11,TRBJ1-2,.,TRBV20-1,CSASTGHGYTF,TGCAGTGCTTCCACAGGGCACGGCTACACCTTC
.,13,TRBJ1-1,.,TRBV4-1,CASSQEANTEAFF,TGCGCCAGCAGCCAAGAAGCGAACACTGAAGCTTTCTTT
.,15,TRBJ1-1,.,TRBV18,CASSPRTEGVTEAFF,TGTGCCAGCTCACCACGGACAGAAGGGGTCACTGAAGCTTTCTTT
.,14,TRBJ1-1,.,TRBV27,CASSLGAWGTEAFF,TGTGCCAGCAGTTTGGGGGCCTGGGGCACTGAAGCTTTCTTT
.,14,TRBJ1-6,.,TRBV30,CAWSVDLGSSPLHF,TGTGCCTGGAGCGTGGACCTGGGGAGTTCACCCCTCCACTTT
TRBD2,18,TRBJ2-5,.,TRBV11-3,CASSLDIRLAGGPETQYF,TGTGCCAGCAGCTTAGATATACGGCTAGCGGGAGGGCCTGAGACCCAGTACTTC
.,14,TRBJ2-2,.,TRBV6-6,CASSPQGNTGELFF,TGTGCCAGCAGCCCTCAGGGGAACACCGGGGAGCTGTTTTTT
.,13,TRBJ1-1,once,TRBV27,CASSIQGNTEAFF,TGTGCCAGCAGTATCCAGGGGAACACTGAAGCTTTCTTT
.,15,TRBJ2-1,.,TRBV4-3,CASSQEWDDYNEQFF,TGCGCCAGCAGCCAAGAATGGGACGATTACAATGAGCAGTTCTTC
.,15,TRBJ2-7,.,TRBV27,CASSLRNLVSYEQYF,TGTGCCAGCAGTTTACGGAACTTAGTCTCCTACGAGCAGTACTTC
.,14,TRBJ1-5,.,TRBV9,CASSATGGNQPQHF,TGTGCCAGCAGCGCCACGGGGGGCAATCAGCCCCAGCATTTT
TRBD2,16,TRBJ2-2,.,TRBV7-9,CASSLAGGALTGELFF,TGTGCCAGCAGCTTAGCCGGGGGGGCCTTGACCGGGGAGCTGTTTTTT
.,12,TRBJ1-3,few,TRBV6-5,CASIGAGNTIYF,TGTGCCAGCATAGGTGCTGGAAACACCATATATTTT
TRBD1,15,TRBJ2-5,few,TRBV5-6,CASSLDRGSSETQYF,TGTGCCAGCAGCTTGGACAGGGGGTCTTCAGAGACCCAGTACTTC
.,13,TRBJ2-3,.,TRBV19,CASKTGNTDTQYF,TGTGCCAGTAAGACGGGGAACACAGATACGCAGTATTTT
.,15,TRBJ1-5,once,TRBV5-1,CASSSRGGSNQPQHF,TGCGCCAGCAGCTCGAGGGGGGGTAGCAATCAGCCCCAGCATTTT
.,14,TRBJ2-7,once,TRBV27,CASRTRDAQREQYF,TGTGCCAGCAGGACCCGGGACGCCCAGAGGGAGCAGTACTTC
.,15,TRBJ2-1,.,TRBV5-6,CASSLFSGGYNEQFF,TGTGCCAGCAGCTTATTCTCGGGTGGCTACAATGAGCAGTTCTTC
TRBD1,15,TRBJ2-3,once,TRBV5-1,CASSPVGQGADTQYF,TGCGCCAGCAGCCCCGTCGGACAGGGGGCAGATACGCAGTATTTT
TRBD2,14,TRBJ2-5,.,TRBV27,CASRQSGGGETQYF,TGTGCCAGCAGGCAGTCTGGCGGGGGGGAGACCCAGTACTTC
.,12,TRBJ1-1,.,TRBV5-6,CASSLGGPEAFF,TGTGCCAGCAGCTTGGGGGGACCTGAAGCTTTCTTT
TRBD2,15,TRBJ2-3,.,TRBV6-1,CASTLTSGGPDTQYF,TGTGCCAGCACCTTGACTAGCGGGGGGCCGGATACGCAGTATTTT
.,12,TRBJ1-5,.,TRBV6-6,CASRHRDKPQHF,TGTGCCAGCAGGCACCGAGATAAGCCCCAGCATTTT
TRBD1,16,TRBJ1-2,.,TRBV5-6,CASSLVGQGLSYGYTF,TGTGCCAGCAGCTTGGTGGGACAGGGACTTAGCTATGGCTACACCTTC
.,15,TRBJ2-1,.,TRBV10-3,CAISKDPASYNEQFF,TGTGCCATCAGTAAAGACCCCGCGAGCTACAATGAGCAGTTCTTC
.,11,TRBJ2-7,.,TRBV27,CASSDTFEQYF,TGTGCCAGCAGTGATACGTTTGAGCAGTACTTC
.,17,TRBJ2-3,.,TRBV7-8,CASSQPGDFRTTDTQYF,TGTGCCAGCAGCCAACCGGGCGACTTTCGAACCACAGATACGCAGTATTTT
.,13,TRBJ2-1,.,TRBV2,CASSEENYSEQFF,TGTGCCAGCAGTGAAGAAAACTATTCGGAGCAGTTCTTC
.,18,TRBJ1-3,.,TRBV27,CASSPFFRGAWAGNTIYF,TGTGCCAGCAGTCCCTTCTTCAGGGGAGCCTGGGCTGGAAACACCATATATTTT
.,15,TRBJ2-5,.,TRBV15,CATSFSRGTQETQYF,TGTGCCACCAGCTTCTCTCGGGGAACGCAAGAGACCCAGTACTTC
TRBD1,16,TRBJ1-6,.,TRBV6-6,CASNEGQGVGNSPLHF,TGTGCCAGCAACGAGGGACAGGGGGTAGGTAATTCACCCCTCCACTTT
TRBD1,13,TRBJ2-7,few,TRBV6-5,CASSSTGGYEQYF,TGTGCCAGCAGTTCTACAGGGGGCTACGAGCAGTACTTC
TRBD1,15,TRBJ2-1,.,TRBV18,CASSATGGANNEQFF,TGTGCCAGCTCAGCGACAGGGGGCGCCAACAATGAGCAGTTCTTC
TRBD1,15,TRBJ2-1,.,TRBV18,CASSLGQGSYNEQFF,TGTGCCAGCTCTCTCGGACAGGGTTCGTACAATGAGCAGTTCTTC
TRBD1,16,TRBJ1-2,.,TRBV6-1,CASSEATQGGSYGYTF,TGTGCCAGCAGTGAAGCGACTCAGGGGGGGAGCTATGGCTACACCTTC